Listed here is a single TCR beta chain. Authors' processing steps: How many nucleated cells were present was estimated from reference gene primer amplification. TCRdb's copy holds only in-frame clones and misses some; the assay was immunoSEQ multiplex PCR. From that table come the V and J calls and clone size; the DNA was used to work out D and trimming. This table holds under 150,000 clones, about 84% found once. J lost 7 bases, V lost 1 base, and 6 bases had no gene match. The CDR3 is made up of 15 amino acids. Germline V CDR1 and CDR2: SGDLS, YYNGEE. This sample was taken from a study of blood T cell repertoires in COVID-19.

This TCR derives from a human donor in a cohort sampled during active COVID-19. The chain carries TRBV9 and TRBJ2-1; 9 bases line up with TRBD1. The specimen was peripheral blood. CDR3 sequence: CASSVSGQGKNEQFF. In nucleotides, the CDR3 is TGTGCCAGCAGCGTATCGGGACAGGGTAAAAATGAGCAGTTCTTC.